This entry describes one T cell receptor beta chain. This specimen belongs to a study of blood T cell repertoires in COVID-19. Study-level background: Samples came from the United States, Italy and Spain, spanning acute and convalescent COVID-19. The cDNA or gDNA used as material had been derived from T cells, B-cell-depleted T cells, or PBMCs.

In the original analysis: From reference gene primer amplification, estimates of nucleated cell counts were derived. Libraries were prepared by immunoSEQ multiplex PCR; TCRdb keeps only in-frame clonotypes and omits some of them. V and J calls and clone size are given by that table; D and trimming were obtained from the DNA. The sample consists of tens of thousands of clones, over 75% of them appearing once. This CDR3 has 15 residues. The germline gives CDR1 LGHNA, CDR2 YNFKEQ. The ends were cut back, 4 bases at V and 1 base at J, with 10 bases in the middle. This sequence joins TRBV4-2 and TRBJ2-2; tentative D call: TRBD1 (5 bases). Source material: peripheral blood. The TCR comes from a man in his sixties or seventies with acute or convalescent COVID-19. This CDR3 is CASSPETVNTGELFF. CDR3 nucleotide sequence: TGTGCCAGCAGCCCGGAGACAGTGAACACCGGGGAGCTGTTTTTT.